This T cell receptor (beta chain) is drawn from a study of OX40 agonist ivuxolimab in advanced cancers. TCRdb's table, derived via immunoSEQ multiplex PCR, lists solely in-frame clones and lacks some. The sample lists about 78,000 clones, roughly 93% seen once, with about 2.8% in the top ten. The CDR3 loop spans 15 amino acids. CDR1 is MNHEY, CDR2 SVGAGI, per germline. V was trimmed by 5 bases and J by 6 bases, leaving 18 bases between them. The sequences come from CD4+ or CD8+ T cells sorted from blood, collected in a trial of the OX40 agonist ivuxolimab. The V call is TRBV6-5, the J call TRBJ2-3, with D perhaps assigned TRBD1 or TRBD2 (5 bases each). The receptor's source is an adult with an advanced solid tumor such as melanoma, head and neck, liver or kidney cancer. The CDR3 is CASSRWDPVADTQYF. CDR3 nucleotides: TGTGCCAGCAGTCGATGGGACCCCGTGGCGGATACGCAGTATTTT.